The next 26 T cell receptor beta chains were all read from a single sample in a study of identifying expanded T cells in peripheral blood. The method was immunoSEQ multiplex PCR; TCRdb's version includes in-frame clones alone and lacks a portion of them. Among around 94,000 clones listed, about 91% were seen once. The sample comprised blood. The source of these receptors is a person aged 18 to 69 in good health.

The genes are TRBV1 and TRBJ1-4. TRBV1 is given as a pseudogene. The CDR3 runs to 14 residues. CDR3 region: CTSSPTGRNEKLFF. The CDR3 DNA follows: TGCACCAGCAGCCCAACGGGCCGTAATGAAAAACTGTTTTTT.

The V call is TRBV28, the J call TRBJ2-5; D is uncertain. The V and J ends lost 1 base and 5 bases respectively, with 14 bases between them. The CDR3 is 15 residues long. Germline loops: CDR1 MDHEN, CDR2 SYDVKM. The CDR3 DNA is TGTGCCAGCAGTTTATCGGAAATACTGGGGGAGACCCAGTACTTC. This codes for CASSLSEILGETQYF.

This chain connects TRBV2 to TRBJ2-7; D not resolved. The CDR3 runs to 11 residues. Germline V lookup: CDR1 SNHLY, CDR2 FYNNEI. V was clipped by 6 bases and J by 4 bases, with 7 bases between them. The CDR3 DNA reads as TGTGCCAGCAGCCCAAAATACGAGCAGTACTTC. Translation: CASSPKYEQYF.

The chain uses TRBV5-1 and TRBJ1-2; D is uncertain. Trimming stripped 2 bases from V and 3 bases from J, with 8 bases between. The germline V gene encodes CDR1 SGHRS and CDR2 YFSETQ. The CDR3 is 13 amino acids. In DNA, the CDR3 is TGCGCCAGCAGCTTACTAGAAGACTATGGCTACACCTTC. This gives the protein CASSLLEDYGYTF. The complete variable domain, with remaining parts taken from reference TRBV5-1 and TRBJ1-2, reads KAGVTQTPRYLIKTRGQQVTLSCSPISGHRSVSWYQQTPGQGLQFLFEYFSETQRNKGNFPGRFSGRQFSNSRSEMNVSTLELGDSALYLCASSLLEDYGYTFGSGTRLTVV.

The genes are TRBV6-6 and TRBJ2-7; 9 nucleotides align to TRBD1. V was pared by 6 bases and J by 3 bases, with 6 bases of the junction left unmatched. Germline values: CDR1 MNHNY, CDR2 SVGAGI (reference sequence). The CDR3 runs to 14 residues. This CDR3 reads CASRSPGQGYEQYF. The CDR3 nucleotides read TGTGCCAGCAGGAGCCCGGGACAGGGCTACGAGCAGTACTTC.

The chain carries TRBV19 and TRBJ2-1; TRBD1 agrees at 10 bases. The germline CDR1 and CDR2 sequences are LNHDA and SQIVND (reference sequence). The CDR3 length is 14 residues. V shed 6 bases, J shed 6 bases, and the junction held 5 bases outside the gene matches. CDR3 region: CASSTGQGSNEQFF. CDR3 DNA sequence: TGTGCCAGTAGCACGGGACAGGGGAGCAATGAGCAGTTCTTC.

The DNA for the CDR3 is TGTGCCAGCAGCTTAACCGGGAACACTGAAGCTTTCTTT. Protein product: CASSLTGNTEAFF. The V and J genes are TRBV11-3 and TRBJ1-1; no firm D call. Per germline, CDR1 SGHNT and CDR2 YENEEA. V shed 2 bases and J shed 1 base, with 5 bases lying between them. The CDR3 is 13 amino acids.

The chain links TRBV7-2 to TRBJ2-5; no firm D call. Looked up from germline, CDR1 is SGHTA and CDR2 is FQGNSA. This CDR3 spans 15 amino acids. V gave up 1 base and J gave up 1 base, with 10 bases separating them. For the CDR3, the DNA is TGTGCCAGCAGCTTAGTGGCTACAATCCAAGAGACCCAGTACTTC. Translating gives CASSLVATIQETQYF.

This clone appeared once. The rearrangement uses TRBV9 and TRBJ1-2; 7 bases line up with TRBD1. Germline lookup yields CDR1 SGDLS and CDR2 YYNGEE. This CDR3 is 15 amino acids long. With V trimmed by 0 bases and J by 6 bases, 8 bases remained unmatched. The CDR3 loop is CASSVDGVRGDGYTF. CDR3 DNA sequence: TGTGCCAGCAGCGTAGACGGAGTCAGGGGGGATGGCTACACCTTC.

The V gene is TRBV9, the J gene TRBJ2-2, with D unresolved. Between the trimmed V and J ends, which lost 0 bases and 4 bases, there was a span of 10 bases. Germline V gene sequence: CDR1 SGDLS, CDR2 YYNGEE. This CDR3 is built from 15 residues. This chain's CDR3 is CASSVDWGATGELFF. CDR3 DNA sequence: TGTGCCAGCAGCGTAGATTGGGGTGCCACCGGGGAGCTGTTTTTT.

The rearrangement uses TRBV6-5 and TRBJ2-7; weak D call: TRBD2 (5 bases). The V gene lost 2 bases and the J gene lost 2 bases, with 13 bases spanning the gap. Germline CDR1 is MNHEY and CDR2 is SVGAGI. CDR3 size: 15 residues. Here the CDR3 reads CASSYPGLEAYEQYF. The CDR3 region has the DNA TGTGCCAGCAGTTACCCCGGACTGGAAGCCTACGAGCAGTACTTC.

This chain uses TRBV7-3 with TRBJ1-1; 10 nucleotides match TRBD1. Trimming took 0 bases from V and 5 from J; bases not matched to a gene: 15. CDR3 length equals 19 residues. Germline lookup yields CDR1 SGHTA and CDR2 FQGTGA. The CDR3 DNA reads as TGTGCCAGCAGCTTAACCCATCGGGACAGGGGACGAGAAAGAACTGAAGCTTTCTTT. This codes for CASSLTHRDRGRERTEAFF.

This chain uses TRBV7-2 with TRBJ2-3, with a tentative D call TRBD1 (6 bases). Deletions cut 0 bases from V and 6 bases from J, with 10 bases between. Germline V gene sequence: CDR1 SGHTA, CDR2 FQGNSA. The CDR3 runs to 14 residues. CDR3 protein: CASSLAGAEDTQYF. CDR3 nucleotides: TGTGCCAGCAGCTTAGCGGGGGCCGAGGATACGCAGTATTTT.

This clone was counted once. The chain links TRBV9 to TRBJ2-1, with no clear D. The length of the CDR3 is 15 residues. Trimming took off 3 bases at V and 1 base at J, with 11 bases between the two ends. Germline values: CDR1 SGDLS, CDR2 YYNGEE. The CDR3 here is CASSADMRSYNEQFF. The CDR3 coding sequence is TGTGCCAGCAGCGCCGATATGAGGTCCTACAATGAGCAGTTCTTC.

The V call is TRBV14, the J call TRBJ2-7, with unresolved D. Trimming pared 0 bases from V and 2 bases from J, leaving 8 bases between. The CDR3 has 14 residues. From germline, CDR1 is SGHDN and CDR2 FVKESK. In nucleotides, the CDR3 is TGTGCCAGCAGCCAAGATTGGGTAGCCTACGAGCAGTACTTC. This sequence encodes CASSQDWVAYEQYF.

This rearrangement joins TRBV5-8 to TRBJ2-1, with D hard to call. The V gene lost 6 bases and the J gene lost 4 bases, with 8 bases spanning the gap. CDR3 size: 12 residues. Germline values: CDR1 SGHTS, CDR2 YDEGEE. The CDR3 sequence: CASILEYNEQFF. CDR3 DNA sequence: TGTGCCAGCATTTTAGAATACAATGAGCAGTTCTTC.

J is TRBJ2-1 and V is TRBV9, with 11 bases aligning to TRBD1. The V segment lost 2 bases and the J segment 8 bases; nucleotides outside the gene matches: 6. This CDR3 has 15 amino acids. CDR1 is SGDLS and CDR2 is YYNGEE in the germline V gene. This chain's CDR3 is CASSVRTGGGDEQFF. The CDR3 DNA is TGTGCCAGCAGCGTTCGGACAGGGGGCGGAGATGAGCAGTTCTTC.

The CDR3 loop reads CASSPGAGARETQYF. The DNA of the CDR3 is TGTGCCAGCAGCCCGGGTGCGGGAGCAAGGGAGACCCAGTACTTC. The chain couples TRBV5-4 to TRBJ2-5; 7 bases agree with TRBD2. Germline V CDR1 and CDR2: SGHNT, YYREEE (reference sequence). CDR3 length: 15 residues. V lost 4 bases to trimming and J lost 5 bases; unmatched junction nucleotides: 11.

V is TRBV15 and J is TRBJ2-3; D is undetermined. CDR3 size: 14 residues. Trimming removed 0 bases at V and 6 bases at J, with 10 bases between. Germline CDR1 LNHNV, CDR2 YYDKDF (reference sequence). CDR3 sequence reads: CATSRDRLDDTQYF. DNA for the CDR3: TGTGCCACCAGCAGAGATCGTCTGGACGATACGCAGTATTTT.

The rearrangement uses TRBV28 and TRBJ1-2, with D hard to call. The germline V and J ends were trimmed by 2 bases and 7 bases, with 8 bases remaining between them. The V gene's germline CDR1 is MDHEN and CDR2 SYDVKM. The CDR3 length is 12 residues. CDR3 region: CASSLQRLGYTF. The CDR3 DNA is TGTGCCAGCAGTTTACAGCGTCTTGGCTACACCTTC.

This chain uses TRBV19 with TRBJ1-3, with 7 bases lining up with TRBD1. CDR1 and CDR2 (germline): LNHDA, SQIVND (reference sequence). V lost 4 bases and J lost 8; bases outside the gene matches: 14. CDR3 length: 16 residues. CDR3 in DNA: TGTGCCAGTAGTAGCTCCCGGGACAGCTATCAGGACACCATATATTTT. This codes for CASSSSRDSYQDTIYF.

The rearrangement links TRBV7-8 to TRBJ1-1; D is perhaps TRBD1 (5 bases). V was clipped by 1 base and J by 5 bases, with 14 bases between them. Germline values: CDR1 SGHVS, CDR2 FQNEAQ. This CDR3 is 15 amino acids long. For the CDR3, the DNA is TGTGCCAGCAGCTTAGTCAGCGGGGCTAATACTGAAGCTTTCTTT. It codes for CASSLVSGANTEAFF.

CDR3 in DNA: TGTGCCAGCAGTGTTTCTGAAGGCTATGGCTACACCTTC. This encodes CASSVSEGYGYTF. The chain carries TRBV2 and TRBJ1-2; no reliable D call. Germline assignment: CDR1 SNHLY and CDR2 FYNNEI. The CDR3 loop spans 13 amino acids. V lost 4 bases, J lost 4 bases, and 10 bases lay in between.

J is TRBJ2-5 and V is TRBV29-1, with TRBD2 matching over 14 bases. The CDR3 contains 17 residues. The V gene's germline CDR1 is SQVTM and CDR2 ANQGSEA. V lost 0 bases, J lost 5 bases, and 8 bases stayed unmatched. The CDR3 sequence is CSVEDKTSGRARETQYF. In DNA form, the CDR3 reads TGCAGCGTTGAAGATAAGACTAGCGGGAGGGCCAGGGAGACCCAGTACTTC.

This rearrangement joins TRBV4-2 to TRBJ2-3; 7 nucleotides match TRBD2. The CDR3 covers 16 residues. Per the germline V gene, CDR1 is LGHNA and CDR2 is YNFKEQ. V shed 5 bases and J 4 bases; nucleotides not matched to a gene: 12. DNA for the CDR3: TGTGCCAGCAGCAGCCGGTCCGGGGGGAGGGCAGATACGCAGTATTTT. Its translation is CASSSRSGGRADTQYF.

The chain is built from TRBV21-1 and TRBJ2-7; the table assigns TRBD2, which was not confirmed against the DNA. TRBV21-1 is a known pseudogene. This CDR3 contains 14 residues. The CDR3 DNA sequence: TGTGCCAGCAGCCAAGATCGAGTAGCTGGCGAGCAGTACTTC. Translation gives CASSQDRVAGEQYF.